A selection of T cell receptor beta chains follows, all from one sample in a study of T cell changes during pregnancy in multiple sclerosis. The data were produced by immunoSEQ multiplex PCR, yet TCRdb's version contains in-frame clones alone and is incomplete. This sample has around 120,000 clones, with just over 90% found just once. Material: peripheral blood, obtained after pregnancy. The receptor set was obtained from a female donor with multiple sclerosis, enrolled in a pregnancy study. Each CDR3 is given with its conserved first and last residue. A D gene is named only where the DNA matches it firmly. Clone sizes are given selectively: once, few, many, or a class where the clone is expanded.

clone size	CDR3 length	D gene	V gene	J gene	CDR3 protein	CDR3 DNA
.	14	.	TRBV5-1	TRBJ1-1	CASSPGHRLAEAFF	TGCGCCAGCAGCCCGGGACACCGGCTTGCTGAAGCTTTCTTT
.	13	TRBD1	TRBV29-1	TRBJ1-2	CSVPDRGGYGYTF	TGCAGCGTACCGGACAGGGGAGGGTATGGCTACACCTTC
.	15	TRBD1	TRBV6-4	TRBJ1-2	CASTRESGTGYGYTF	TGTGCCAGCACCCGTGAATCAGGGACAGGCTATGGCTACACCTTC
.	15	.	TRBV4-2	TRBJ1-5	CASSLQASGAQPQHF	TGTGCCAGCAGCCTCCAAGCTTCAGGGGCTCAGCCCCAGCATTTT
.	14	.	TRBV4-2	TRBJ1-4	CASSQVGSNEKLFF	TGTGCCAGCAGCCAAGTGGGCAGTAATGAAAAACTGTTTTTT
.	14	TRBD2	TRBV7-3	TRBJ2-1	CASREKSGAREQFF	TGTGCCAGCAGAGAAAAAAGCGGGGCAAGGGAGCAGTTCTTC
.	13	TRBD2	TRBV5-6	TRBJ2-3	CASSPMDGGTQYF	TGTGCCAGCAGCCCCATGGACGGGGGGACGCAGTATTTT
few	15	TRBD2	TRBV5-4	TRBJ2-7	CASTLLAGETYEQYF	TGTGCCAGCACCCTACTAGCGGGGGAAACCTACGAGCAGTACTTC
once	16	TRBD1	TRBV6-1	TRBJ1-3	CASSEAGQGAGNTIYF	TGTGCCAGCAGTGAAGCGGGACAGGGGGCCGGAAACACCATATATTTT
.	16	.	TRBV5-6	TRBJ2-6	CASGNDSHSGANVLTF	TGTGCCAGCGGCAACGACAGCCACTCTGGGGCCAACGTCCTGACTTTC
once	12	.	TRBV6-5	TRBJ1-2	CASSYGAGGYTF	TGTGCCAGCAGTTACGGAGCGGGTGGCTACACCTTC
.	15	TRBD2	TRBV7-3	TRBJ2-1	CASSLGGTRSEEQFF	TGTGCCAGCAGCTTAGGGGGGACTAGGTCAGAGGAGCAGTTCTTC
.	16	TRBD2	TRBV18	TRBJ2-5	CASSPPTVAGQETQYF	TGTGCCAGCTCACCACCGACTGTAGCGGGGCAAGAGACCCAGTACTTC
.	14	TRBD1	TRBV4-2	TRBJ1-6	CASRRQGENSPLHF	TGTGCCAGCAGGCGGCAGGGGGAGAATTCACCCCTCCACTTT
.	16	TRBD1	TRBV19	TRBJ1-2	CASSIAGTGINYGYTF	TGTGCCAGTAGTATCGCCGGGACAGGAATTAACTATGGCTACACCTTC
.	15	.	TRBV19	TRBJ1-2	CASSTMGALYYGYTF	TGTGCCAGTAGTACCATGGGGGCTCTCTACTATGGCTACACCTTC
.	16	.	TRBV27	TRBJ2-3	CASRRGGGGVTDTQYF	TGTGCCAGCAGACGCGGGGGAGGGGGGGTCACAGATACGCAGTATTTT
.	14	TRBD2	TRBV10-3	TRBJ2-3	CAISRTSGTDTQYF	TGTGCCATCAGTAGGACTAGCGGGACAGATACGCAGTATTTT
.	15	.	TRBV11-1	TRBJ2-7	CASSQYRVGNYEQYF	TGTGCCAGCAGCCAATACAGGGTAGGAAACTACGAGCAGTACTTC
.	18	TRBD1	TRBV7-9	TRBJ1-3	CASSPWGQGETSGNTIYF	TGTGCCAGCAGTCCCTGGGGACAGGGGGAAACCTCTGGAAACACCATATATTTT
.	15	.	TRBV11-2	TRBJ1-2	CASSSSGVTNYGYTF	TGTGCCAGCAGCAGTTCAGGGGTCACTAACTATGGCTACACCTTC
once	13	.	TRBV5-1	TRBJ1-2	CASSAGQRYGYTF	TGCGCCAGCAGCGCTGGACAGCGCTATGGCTACACCTTC
.	14	.	TRBV9	TRBJ2-7	CASSVDRSTYEQYF	TGTGCCAGCAGCGTAGACAGGTCGACCTACGAGCAGTACTTC
.	13	TRBD2	TRBV29-1	TRBJ2-7	CSVHSGGTYEQYF	TGCAGCGTACATAGCGGGGGGACCTACGAGCAGTACTTC
.	16	.	TRBV4-1	TRBJ2-3	CASSHAGTKSTDTQYF	TGCGCCAGCAGCCACGCGGGGACCAAAAGCACAGATACGCAGTATTTT
.	15	.	TRBV5-1	TRBJ1-4	CASSLEGGEGEKLFF	TGCGCCAGCAGCTTGGAGGGGGGGGAAGGAGAAAAACTGTTTTTT
.	16	TRBD1	TRBV6-5	TRBJ2-5	CASSSWTGEEKETQYF	TGTGCCAGCAGTTCATGGACAGGGGAGGAGAAAGAGACCCAGTACTTC
.	14	.	TRBV5-1	TRBJ1-1	CASSPGGLGTEAFF	TGCGCCAGCAGCCCGGGGGGCCTGGGGACTGAAGCTTTCTTT
.	16	TRBD2	TRBV9	TRBJ2-2	CASSVATGTSPGELFF	TGTGCCAGCAGCGTAGCTACAGGGACTAGCCCCGGGGAGCTGTTTTTT
.	17	TRBD1	TRBV9	TRBJ1-3	CASSGLGQGVAGHTIYF	TGTGCCAGCAGTGGTCTGGGACAGGGAGTTGCAGGACACACCATATATTTT
.	14	TRBD1	TRBV5-8	TRBJ1-5	CASSPGGSNQPQHF	TGTGCCAGCAGCCCAGGGGGAAGCAATCAGCCCCAGCATTTT
.	12	.	TRBV6-1	TRBJ2-7	CASRRRSAEQYF	TGTGCCAGCAGAAGGCGGTCGGCGGAGCAGTACTTC
once	12	.	TRBV14	TRBJ1-2	CASSQVKRGYTF	TGTGCCAGCAGCCAAGTCAAGCGTGGCTACACCTTC
.	14	TRBD1	TRBV7-2	TRBJ1-1	CASNGDRGNTEAFF	TGTGCCAGCAACGGGGACAGGGGGAACACTGAAGCTTTCTTT
once	13	.	TRBV27	TRBJ2-1	CATADKIYNEQFF	TGTGCCACCGCAGACAAAATCTACAATGAGCAGTTCTTC
.	14	.	TRBV27	TRBJ1-4	CASSYIGQHEKLFF	TGTGCCAGCAGTTATATTGGACAGCACGAAAAACTGTTTTTT
.	13	.	TRBV5-1	TRBJ1-1	CASSGQTNTEAFF	TGCGCCAGCAGTGGACAGACGAACACTGAAGCTTTCTTT
.	17	TRBD1	TRBV19	TRBJ1-5	CASLIRDSPIQNQPQHF	TGTGCCAGTCTAATCCGGGACAGCCCCATTCAGAATCAGCCCCAGCATTTT
.	13	.	TRBV7-6	TRBJ2-5	CASSLRDIETQYF	TGTGCCAGCAGCTTACGGGACATAGAGACCCAGTACTTC
.	15	.	TRBV19	TRBJ2-7	CASMPQGGVFYEQYF	TGTGCCAGTATGCCTCAAGGGGGAGTCTTCTACGAGCAGTACTTC
.	15	.	TRBV9	TRBJ1-1	CASSVGGGLNTEAFF	TGTGCCAGCAGCGTAGGAGGGGGACTGAACACTGAAGCTTTCTTT
.	15	TRBD2	TRBV7-7	TRBJ2-1	CASSPSGGSYNEQFF	TGTGCTAGCAGCCCGAGCGGGGGGTCCTACAATGAGCAGTTCTTC